The 17 T cell receptor beta chains below were found in one sample sequenced in a study of T cells in Graves' hyperthyroidism and ophthalmopathy. RNA transcripts provided the source from which TCR beta CDR3 regions were amplified. TCR CDR3 underwent first-round RT-PCR with the HTBI primer set. TCRdb analysed the multiplex PCR reads with MiXCR anew, one entry per CDR3 protein. This repertoire shows hundreds of thousands of distinct CDR3 sequences, about 13% found once; its top ten account for roughly 8.3%. The specimen sequenced was blood. Receptors originate from a woman aged 18-30 years with Graves' hyperthyroidism.

This clonotype was counted many times. The DNA of the CDR3 is TGTGCCAGCAGTTTATGGACTTATAGCAATCAGCCCCAGCATTTT. It codes for CASSLWTYSNQPQHF. The chain couples TRBV28 to TRBJ1-5; D unclear. CDR3 length equals 15 residues. Between the trimmed V and J ends, which lost 0 bases and 0 bases, there was a span of 6 bases. Per the germline V gene, CDR1 is MDHEN and CDR2 is SYDVKM.

This clonotype was recorded at least ten times. The CDR3 sequence: CASSPLAGGPHEQYF. The CDR3 region has the DNA TGTGCCAGCAGCCCTCTAGCGGGAGGGCCCCACGAGCAGTACTTC. The V and J genes are TRBV3-1 and TRBJ2-7; 12 nucleotides align to TRBD2. Germline V gene data show CDR1 as LGHDT and CDR2 as YNNKEL (reference sequence). The CDR3 has 15 residues. V trimming: 4 bases; J trimming: 5 bases; junction bases outside the gene matches: 6.

The chain is built from TRBV11-2 and TRBJ2-1; TRBD2 agrees at 16 bases. The germline V gene has CDR1 SGHAT and CDR2 FQNNGV. The ends lost 5 bases at V and 5 bases at J; junction bases unmatched: 12. This CDR3 has 19 amino acids. Here the CDR3 DNA reads TGTGCCAGCAGCCCACACCAGGGGGGGACTAGCGGGAGGGACAATGAGCAGTTCTTC. Translating it yields CASSPHQGGTSGRDNEQFF.

The table lists this clonotype with a few counts. The chain joins TRBV6-2 or TRBV6-3 to TRBJ2-7; D possibly corresponds to TRBD1 (5 bases). Deletions cut 0 bases from V and 4 bases from J, with 16 bases between. CDR1 is MNHEY and CDR2 is SVGEGT in the germline V gene. The CDR3 loop spans 16 amino acids. The CDR3 DNA reads TGTGCCAGCAGTTACTCGAAGGGGTTTTCAGATTACGAGCAGTACTTC. Translated, it gives CASSYSKGFSDYEQYF.

This clonotype was observed many times. The chain joins TRBV20-1 to TRBJ2-3, with 7 bases aligning to TRBD2. Germline CDR1 DFQATT, CDR2 SNEGSKA (reference sequence). The junction had 14 bases not matched to a gene; V was cut back by 6 bases and J by 2 bases. The CDR3 is made up of 16 amino acids. CDR3 bases: TGCAGTGCCCCCTCGATACAGCGGGGCGCCACAGATACGCAGTATTTT. This gives the protein CSAPSIQRGATDTQYF.

This clonotype was detected only a few times. A much bigger clone sits one base away, suggesting this may be a read error. This chain uses TRBV11-2 with TRBJ2-1, with 7 bases matching TRBD1. Germline CDR1 SGHAT, CDR2 FQNNGV. The CDR3 is 15 residues long. With 0 bases clipped from V and 2 bases from J, the junction kept 1 base outside the gene matches. The CDR3 region is CASSLEGQTYNEQFF. The CDR3, as DNA: TGTGCCAGCAGCTTAGAGGGACAGACCTACAATGAGCAGTTCTTC.

This sequence joins TRBV6-1 and TRBJ1-3; tentatively, D is TRBD1 (6 bases). This CDR3 spans 15 amino acids. Germline lookup yields CDR1 MNHNS and CDR2 SASEGT. Between the trimmed V and J ends, which lost 6 bases and 0 bases, there was a span of 12 bases. The chain's CDR3 is CASRVGHLSGNTIYF. CDR3 DNA sequence: TGTGCCAGCAGGGTGGGACACCTCTCTGGAAACACCATATATTTT.

This clonotype has a count of ten or more. This chain connects TRBV28 to TRBJ2-1; D might be TRBD1 (6 bases). V lost 3 bases, J lost 4 bases, and 25 bases lay in between. The CDR3 totals 19 residues. CDR1 is MDHEN and CDR2 is SYDVKM in the germline V gene. CDR3 DNA sequence: TGTGCCAGCAGTTTCCCCGGGGACATACAAAGGGAACAATACAATGAGCAGTTCTTC. Its protein is CASSFPGDIQREQYNEQFF.

The table lists this clonotype with many counts. V and J are TRBV11-3 and TRBJ1-2; 9 bases match TRBD1. The CDR3 sequence is 15 residues long. Germline CDR1 reads SGHNT; CDR2 reads YENEEA. The V gene end was trimmed by 4 bases and the J gene end by 10 bases; junction bases not matched to a gene: 13. CDR3 DNA: TGTGCCAGCAGCTCCTGGGACAGGGCTGCCTCTGCCTACACCTTC. This sequence encodes CASSSWDRAASAYTF.

This clonotype was seen more than once but under ten times. The chain joins TRBV2 to TRBJ2-5; D may be TRBD1 (5 bases). V lost 2 bases and J lost 12, with 19 bases in between. The CDR3 length is 14 residues. Germline V lookup: CDR1 SNHLY, CDR2 FYNNEI. The CDR3 DNA is TGTGCCAGCAGTGAAAGTGCAGGGTATAATGAAGAGTACTTC. This codes for CASSESAGYNEEYF.

The rearrangement links TRBV6-2 or TRBV6-3 to TRBJ2-1; the match to TRBD2 covers 12 bases. CDR3 size: 20 residues. The germline V gene encodes CDR1 MNHEY and CDR2 SVGEGT. Losses at the gene ends were 2 bases for V and 5 bases for J; bases not matched to a gene: 16. The DNA for the CDR3 is TGTGCCAGCAGTTACGGGACAGGCCGACTAGCGGGAGATCCTGACAATGAGCAGTTCTTC. Its translation is CASSYGTGRLAGDPDNEQFF.

DNA of the CDR3: TGTGCCTGGGCGGGGGCCCAAGGCAATGAGCAGTTCTTC. Residues: CAWAGAQGNEQFF. The chain recombines TRBV30 with TRBJ2-1, with D tentatively TRBD2 (7 bases). The CDR3 spans 13 residues. Per the germline V gene, CDR1 is GTSNPN and CDR2 is SVGIG (reference sequence). V lost 5 bases and J 6 bases, leaving 14 bases between the germline ends.

In its sample, this clonotype was seen many times. This rearrangement joins TRBV7-6 to TRBJ2-1, with 9 bases identical to TRBD2. After removal of 2 bases from V and 3 bases from J, the junction contained 2 bases not matched to a gene. Germline CDR1 is SGHVS and CDR2 is FNYEAQ. The CDR3 loop spans 15 amino acids. CDR3 protein: CASSLRLAVYNEQFF. The CDR3 DNA follows: TGTGCCAGCAGCTTAAGACTAGCGGTCTACAATGAGCAGTTCTTC.

This clonotype was observed a few times. The chain carries TRBV4-1 and TRBJ1-4; TRBD1 aligns across 12 bases. CDR1 is MGHRA, CDR2 YSYEKL, per germline. The CDR3 contains 15 residues. Losses at the gene ends were 5 bases for V and 8 bases for J; bases not matched to a gene: 6. The CDR3 nucleotides read TGCGCCAGCAGCGACCGGGACAGGGGGCACGAAAAACTGTTTTTT. Amino acids: CASSDRDRGHEKLFF.

The sample holds many counts of this clonotype. The rearrangement uses TRBV15 and TRBJ1-4; TRBD1 matches at 11 bases. In germline, CDR1 is LNHNV, CDR2 YYDKDF (reference sequence). The CDR3 totals 17 residues. Trimming removed 4 bases from V and 1 base from J; junction bases left unmatched: 5. CDR3 nucleotides: TGTGCCACCAGCATCGGGACAGGGGGAGGAACTAATGAAAAACTGTTTTTT. Its translation: CATSIGTGGGTNEKLFF.

About this clonotype: Its ends do not fully match the called genes, so a read error is possible. The chain has TRBV28 and TRBJ2-3; 10 positions match TRBD2. This CDR3 has 17 residues. In germline, CDR1 is MDHEN, CDR2 SYDVKM. CDR3 in DNA: TGTGCCGGCAGTTTATCCTGGACTAGCGGAGACACAGATACGCAGTATTTT. It encodes CAGSLSWTSGDTDTQYF.

The chain has TRBV12-3 or TRBV12-4 and TRBJ1-5; 8 bases agree with TRBD1. Trimming took 5 bases from V and 2 from J; bases not matched to a gene: 5. The CDR3 is 15 amino acids. CDR3 in amino acids: CASSPGGLRNQPQHF. The CDR3 DNA is TGTGCCAGCAGTCCAGGGGGCCTCCGCAATCAGCCCCAGCATTTT.